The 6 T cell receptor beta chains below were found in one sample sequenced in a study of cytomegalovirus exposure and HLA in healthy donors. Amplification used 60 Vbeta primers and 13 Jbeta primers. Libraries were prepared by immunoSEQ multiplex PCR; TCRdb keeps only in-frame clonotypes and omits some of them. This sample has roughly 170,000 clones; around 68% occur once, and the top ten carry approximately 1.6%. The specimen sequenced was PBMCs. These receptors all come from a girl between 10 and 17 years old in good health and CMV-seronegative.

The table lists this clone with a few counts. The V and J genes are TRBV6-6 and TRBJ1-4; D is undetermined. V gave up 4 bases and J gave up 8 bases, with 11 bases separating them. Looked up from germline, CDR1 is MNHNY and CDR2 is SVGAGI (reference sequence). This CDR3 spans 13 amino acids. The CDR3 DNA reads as TGTGCCAGCAGTTTTGATGACGGGGAAAAACTGTTTTTT. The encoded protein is CASSFDDGEKLFF.

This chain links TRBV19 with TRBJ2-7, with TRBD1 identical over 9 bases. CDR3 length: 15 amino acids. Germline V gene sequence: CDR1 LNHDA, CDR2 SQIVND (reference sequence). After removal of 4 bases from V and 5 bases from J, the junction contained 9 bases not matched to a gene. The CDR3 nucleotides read TGTGCCAGTAGTACCGGGGGGACAGGGTACAACGAGCAGTACTTC. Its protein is CASSTGGTGYNEQYF.

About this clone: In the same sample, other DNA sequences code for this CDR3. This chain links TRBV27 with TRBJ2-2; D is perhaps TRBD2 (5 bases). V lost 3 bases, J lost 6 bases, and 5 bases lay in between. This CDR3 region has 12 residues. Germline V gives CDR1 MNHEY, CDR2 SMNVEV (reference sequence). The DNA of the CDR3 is TGTGCCAGCAGTTTGAGGGCCGGGGAGCTGTTTTTT. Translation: CASSLRAGELFF.

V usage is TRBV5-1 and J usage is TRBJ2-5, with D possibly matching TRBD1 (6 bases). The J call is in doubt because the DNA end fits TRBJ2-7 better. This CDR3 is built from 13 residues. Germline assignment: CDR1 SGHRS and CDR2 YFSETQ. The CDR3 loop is CASSPGTPYEQYF. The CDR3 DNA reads TGCGCCAGCAGCCCCGGGACACCTTACGAGCAGTACTTC.

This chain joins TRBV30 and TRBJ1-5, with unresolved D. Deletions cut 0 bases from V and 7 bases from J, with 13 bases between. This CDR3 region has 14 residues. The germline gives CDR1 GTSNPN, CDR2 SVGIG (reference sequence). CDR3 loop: CAWSVVLGRQPQHF. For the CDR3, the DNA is TGTGCCTGGAGTGTAGTGCTGGGGAGGCAGCCCCAGCATTTT.

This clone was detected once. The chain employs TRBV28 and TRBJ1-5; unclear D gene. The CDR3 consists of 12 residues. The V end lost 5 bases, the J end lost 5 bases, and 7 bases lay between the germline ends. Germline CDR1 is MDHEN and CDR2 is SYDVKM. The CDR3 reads CASSTSDQPQHF. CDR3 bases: TGTGCCAGCAGTACCTCGGATCAGCCCCAGCATTTT.